This TCR beta chain stems from a study of T cell repertoires in cytomegalovirus infection. Across the study: Indications of both CMV infection and matching HLA type were provided by public TCR beta signatures.

General observations from the study: Of the TCR beta families, the public ones yielded a cumulative frequency that identified carriers of CMV plus the relevant HLA. HLA-C-restricted, CMV-specific TCR beta clonotypes were dominant ex vivo.

TCRdb reanalysed the reads using MiXCR and keeps one entry per CDR3 protein. The table has about 490,000 distinct CDR3 sequences, about 17% seen once. Per germline, CDR1 ENHRY and CDR2 SYGVKD. CDR3 length: 13 amino acids. The germline V and J ends were trimmed by 6 bases and 6 bases, with 14 bases remaining between them. This clonotype came up a few times. Its antigen is undetermined. The origin of this receptor is a human donor in good health (CMV status not recorded). Some clones in this sample may be carry-over from other donors' samples. V is TRBV10-3 and J is TRBJ1-2, with D hard to call. Material for sequencing was CD8+ T cells from PBMCs. The CDR3 DNA reads as TGTGCCATCAGCGAATCCACCGTGGATGGCTACACCTTC. This codes for CAISESTVDGYTF.